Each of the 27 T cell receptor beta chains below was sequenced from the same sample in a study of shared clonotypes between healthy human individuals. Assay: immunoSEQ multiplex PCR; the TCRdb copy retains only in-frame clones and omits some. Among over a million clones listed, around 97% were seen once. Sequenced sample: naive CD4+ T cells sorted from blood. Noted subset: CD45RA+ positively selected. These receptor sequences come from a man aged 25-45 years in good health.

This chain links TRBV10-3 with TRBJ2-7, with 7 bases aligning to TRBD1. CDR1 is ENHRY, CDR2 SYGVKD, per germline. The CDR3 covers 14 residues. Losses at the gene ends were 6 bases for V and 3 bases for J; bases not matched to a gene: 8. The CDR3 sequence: CAIRGVTGDYEQYF. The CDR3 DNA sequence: TGTGCCATCAGGGGTGTTACAGGGGACTACGAGCAGTACTTC.

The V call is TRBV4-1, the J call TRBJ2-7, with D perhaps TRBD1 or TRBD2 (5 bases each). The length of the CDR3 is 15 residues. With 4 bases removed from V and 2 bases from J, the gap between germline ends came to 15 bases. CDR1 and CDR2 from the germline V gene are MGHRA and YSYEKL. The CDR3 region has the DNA TGCGCCAGCAGCCCCAGCCAGTGGGGGACCTACGAGCAGTACTTC. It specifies CASSPSQWGTYEQYF.

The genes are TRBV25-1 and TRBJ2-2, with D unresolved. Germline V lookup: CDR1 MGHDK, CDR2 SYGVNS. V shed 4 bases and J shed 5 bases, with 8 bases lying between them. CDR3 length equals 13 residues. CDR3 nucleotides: TGTGCCAGCAGTGCGATCTCGACCGGGGAGCTGTTTTTT. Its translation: CASSAISTGELFF.

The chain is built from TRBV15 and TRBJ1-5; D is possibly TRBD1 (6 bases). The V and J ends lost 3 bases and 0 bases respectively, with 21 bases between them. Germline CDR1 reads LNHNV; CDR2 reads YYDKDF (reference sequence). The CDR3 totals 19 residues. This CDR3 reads CATSSARPGHRDSNQPQHF. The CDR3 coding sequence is TGTGCCACCAGCAGCGCCCGACCGGGCCACAGGGATAGCAATCAGCCCCAGCATTTT.

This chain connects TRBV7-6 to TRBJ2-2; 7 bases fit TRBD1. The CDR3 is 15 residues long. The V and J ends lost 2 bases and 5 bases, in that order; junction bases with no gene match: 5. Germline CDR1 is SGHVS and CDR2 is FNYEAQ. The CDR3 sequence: CASSLLGGRTGELFF. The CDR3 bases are TGTGCCAGCAGCTTACTAGGGGGCCGAACCGGGGAGCTGTTTTTT.

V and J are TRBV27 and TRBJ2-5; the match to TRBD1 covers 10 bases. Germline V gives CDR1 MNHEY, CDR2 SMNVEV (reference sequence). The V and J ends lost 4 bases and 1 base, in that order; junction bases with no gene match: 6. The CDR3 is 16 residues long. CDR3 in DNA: TGTGCCAGCAGTTCGGGGACAGGGGTGGTCCAAGAGACCCAGTACTTC. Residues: CASSSGTGVVQETQYF.

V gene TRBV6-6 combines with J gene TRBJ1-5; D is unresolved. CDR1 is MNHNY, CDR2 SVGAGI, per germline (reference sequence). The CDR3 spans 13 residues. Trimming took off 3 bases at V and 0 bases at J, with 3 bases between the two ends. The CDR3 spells CASSYDSNQPQHF. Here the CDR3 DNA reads TGTGCCAGCAGTTATGATAGCAATCAGCCCCAGCATTTT.

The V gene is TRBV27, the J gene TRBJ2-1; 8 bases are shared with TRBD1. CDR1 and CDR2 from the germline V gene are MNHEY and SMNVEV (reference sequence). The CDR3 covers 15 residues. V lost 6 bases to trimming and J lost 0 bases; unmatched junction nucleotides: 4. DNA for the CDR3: TGTGCCAGCAGATGGGACAGGATCTCCTACAATGAGCAGTTCTTC. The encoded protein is CASRWDRISYNEQFF.

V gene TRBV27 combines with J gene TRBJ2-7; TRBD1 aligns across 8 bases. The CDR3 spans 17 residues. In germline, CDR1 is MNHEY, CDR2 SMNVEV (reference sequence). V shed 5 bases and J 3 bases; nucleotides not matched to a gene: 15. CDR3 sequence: CASSPRTGKRTNYEQYF. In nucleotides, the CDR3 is TGTGCCAGCAGTCCAAGGACAGGGAAGAGGACAAACTACGAGCAGTACTTC.

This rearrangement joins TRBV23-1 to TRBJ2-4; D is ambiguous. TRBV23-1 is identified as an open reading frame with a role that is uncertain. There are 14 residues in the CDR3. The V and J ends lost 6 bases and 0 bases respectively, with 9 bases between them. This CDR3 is CASRALLAKNIQYF. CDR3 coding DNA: TGCGCCAGCAGGGCATTACTAGCCAAAAACATTCAGTACTTC.

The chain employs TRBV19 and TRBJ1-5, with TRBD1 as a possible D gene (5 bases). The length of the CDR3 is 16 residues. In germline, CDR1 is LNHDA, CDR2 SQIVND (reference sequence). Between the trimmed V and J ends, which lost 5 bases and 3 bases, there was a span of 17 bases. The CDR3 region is CASSLRSGYTNQPQHF. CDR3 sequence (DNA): TGTGCCAGTAGTCTTCGCTCAGGGTATACCAATCAGCCCCAGCATTTT.

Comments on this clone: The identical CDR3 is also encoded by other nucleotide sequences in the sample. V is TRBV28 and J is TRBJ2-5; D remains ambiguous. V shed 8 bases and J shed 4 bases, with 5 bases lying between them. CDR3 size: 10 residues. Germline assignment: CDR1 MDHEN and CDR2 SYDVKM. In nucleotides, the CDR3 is TGTGCCAGCTCCGGAGAGACCCAGTACTTC. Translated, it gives CASSGETQYF. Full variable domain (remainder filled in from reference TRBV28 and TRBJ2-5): DVKVTQSSRYLVKRTGEKVFLECVQDMDHENMFWYRQDPGLGLRLIYFSYDVKMKEKGDIPEGYSVSREKKERFSLILESASTNQTSMYLCASSGETQYFGPGTRLLVL.

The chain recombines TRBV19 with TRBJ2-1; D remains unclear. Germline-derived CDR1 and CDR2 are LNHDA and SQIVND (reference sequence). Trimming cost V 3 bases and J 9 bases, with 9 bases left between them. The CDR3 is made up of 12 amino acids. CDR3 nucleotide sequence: TGTGCCAGTAGTATTAGAGGAGTTGAGCAGTTCTTC. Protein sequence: CASSIRGVEQFF.

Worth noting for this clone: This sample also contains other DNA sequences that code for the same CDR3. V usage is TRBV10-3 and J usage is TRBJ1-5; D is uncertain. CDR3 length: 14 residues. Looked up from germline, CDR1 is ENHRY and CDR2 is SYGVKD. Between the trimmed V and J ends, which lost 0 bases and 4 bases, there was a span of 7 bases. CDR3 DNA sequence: TGTGCCATCAGTGAGTCGTCGGGGAATCAGCCCCAGCATTTT. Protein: CAISESSGNQPQHF.

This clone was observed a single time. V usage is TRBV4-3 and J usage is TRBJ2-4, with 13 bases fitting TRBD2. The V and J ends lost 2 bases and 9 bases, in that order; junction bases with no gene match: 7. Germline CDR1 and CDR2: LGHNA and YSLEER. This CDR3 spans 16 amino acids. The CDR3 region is CASSQRLAGGPIIQYF. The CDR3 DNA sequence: TGCGCCAGCAGCCAAAGACTAGCGGGAGGTCCGATCATTCAGTACTTC.

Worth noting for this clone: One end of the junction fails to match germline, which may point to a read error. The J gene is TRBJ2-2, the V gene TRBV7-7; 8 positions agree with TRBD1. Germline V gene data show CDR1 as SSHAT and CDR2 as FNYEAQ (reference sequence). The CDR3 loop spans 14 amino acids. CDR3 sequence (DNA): TGTGCTAGCAGCCCCGACAGGGGTGTCGGGGAGCTGTTTTTT. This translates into CASSPDRGVGELFF. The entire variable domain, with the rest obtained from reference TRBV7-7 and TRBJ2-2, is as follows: GAGVSQSPRYKVTKRGQDVTLRCDPISSHATLYWYQQALGQGPEFLTYFNYEAQPDKSGLPSDRFSAERPEGSISTLTIQRTEQRDSAMYRCASSPDRGVGELFFGEGSRLTVL.

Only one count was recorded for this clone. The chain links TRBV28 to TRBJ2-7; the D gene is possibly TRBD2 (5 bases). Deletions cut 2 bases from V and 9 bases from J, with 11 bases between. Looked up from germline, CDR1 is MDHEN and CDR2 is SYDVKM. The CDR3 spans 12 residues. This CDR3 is CASSLVEASQYF. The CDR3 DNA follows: TGTGCCAGCAGTTTAGTGGAGGCCTCGCAGTACTTC.

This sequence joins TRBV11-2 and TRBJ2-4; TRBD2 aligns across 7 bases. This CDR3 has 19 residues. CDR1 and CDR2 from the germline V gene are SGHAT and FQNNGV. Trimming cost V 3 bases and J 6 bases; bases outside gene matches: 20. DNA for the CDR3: TGTGCCAGCAGCTTTGTATGGGCAGGGAAGCTAGCGGACCGAAACATTCAGTACTTC. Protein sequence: CASSFVWAGKLADRNIQYF.

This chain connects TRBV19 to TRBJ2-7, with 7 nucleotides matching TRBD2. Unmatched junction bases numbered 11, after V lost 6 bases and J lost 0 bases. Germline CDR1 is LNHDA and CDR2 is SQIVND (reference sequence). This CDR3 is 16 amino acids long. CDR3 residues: CASSPLSSGLSYEQYF. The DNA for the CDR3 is TGTGCCAGTAGCCCCCTCTCTAGCGGACTCTCCTACGAGCAGTACTTC. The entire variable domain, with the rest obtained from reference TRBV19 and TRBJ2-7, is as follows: DGGITQSPKYLFRKEGQNVTLSCEQNLNHDAMYWYRQDPGQGLRLIYYSQIVNDFQKGDIAEGYSVSREKKESFPLTVTSAQKNPTAFYLCASSPLSSGLSYEQYFGPGTRLTVT.

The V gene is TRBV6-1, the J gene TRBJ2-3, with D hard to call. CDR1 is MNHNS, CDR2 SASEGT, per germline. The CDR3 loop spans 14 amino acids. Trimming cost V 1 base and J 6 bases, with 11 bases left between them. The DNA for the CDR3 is TGTGCCAGCAGTGAAGGGGATACCCGGGATACGCAGTATTTT. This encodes CASSEGDTRDTQYF.

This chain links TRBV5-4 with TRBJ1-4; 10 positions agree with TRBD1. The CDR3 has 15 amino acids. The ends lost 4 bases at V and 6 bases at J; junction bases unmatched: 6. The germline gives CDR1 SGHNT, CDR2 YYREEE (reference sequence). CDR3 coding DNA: TGTGCCAGCAGCCTGACCGGGACAGGGGATGAAAAACTGTTTTTT. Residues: CASSLTGTGDEKLFF.

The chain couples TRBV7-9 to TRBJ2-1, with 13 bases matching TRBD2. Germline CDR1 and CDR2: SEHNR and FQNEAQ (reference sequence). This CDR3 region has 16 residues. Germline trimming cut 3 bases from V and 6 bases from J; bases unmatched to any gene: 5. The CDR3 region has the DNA TGTGCCAGCAGCTTCCCGGGACTAGCGGGAACCAATGAGCAGTTCTTC. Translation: CASSFPGLAGTNEQFF. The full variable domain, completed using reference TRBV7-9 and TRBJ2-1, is DTGVSQNPRHKITKRGQNVTFRCDPISEHNRLYWYRQTLGQGPEFLTYFQNEAQLEKSRLLSDRFSAERPKGSFSTLEIQRTEQGDSAMYLCASSFPGLAGTNEQFFGPGTRLTVL.

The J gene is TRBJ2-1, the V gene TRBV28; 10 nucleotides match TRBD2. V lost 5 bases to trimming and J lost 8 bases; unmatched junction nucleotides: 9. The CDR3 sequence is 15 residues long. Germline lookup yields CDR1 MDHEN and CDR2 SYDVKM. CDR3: CASSLPGTSEYEQFF. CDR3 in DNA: TGTGCCAGCAGTCTTCCCGGGACTAGCGAATATGAGCAGTTCTTC.

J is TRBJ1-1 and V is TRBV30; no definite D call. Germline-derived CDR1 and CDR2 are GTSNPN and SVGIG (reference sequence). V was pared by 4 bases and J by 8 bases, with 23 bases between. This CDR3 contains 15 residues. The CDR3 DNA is TGTGCCTGGACAGAAAATCCCACCTCTAGGTGGGAAGCTTTCTTT. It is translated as CAWTENPTSRWEAFF.

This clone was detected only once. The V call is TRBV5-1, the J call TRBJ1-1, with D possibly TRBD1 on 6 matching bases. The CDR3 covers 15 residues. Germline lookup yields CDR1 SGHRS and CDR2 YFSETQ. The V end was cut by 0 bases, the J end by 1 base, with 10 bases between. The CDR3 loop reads CASSLGTQGNTEAFF. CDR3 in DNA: TGCGCCAGCAGCTTGGGCACACAGGGGAACACTGAAGCTTTCTTT.

The CDR3 region is CASRKSAGQETQYF. CDR3 bases: TGCGCCAGCAGGAAATCGGCAGGCCAAGAGACCCAGTACTTC. This rearrangement joins TRBV5-1 to TRBJ2-5; the D is unclear. Germline loops: CDR1 SGHRS, CDR2 YFSETQ. Trimming shortened V by 5 bases and J by 1 base, and 12 bases separated the two germline ends. CDR3 length equals 14 residues.

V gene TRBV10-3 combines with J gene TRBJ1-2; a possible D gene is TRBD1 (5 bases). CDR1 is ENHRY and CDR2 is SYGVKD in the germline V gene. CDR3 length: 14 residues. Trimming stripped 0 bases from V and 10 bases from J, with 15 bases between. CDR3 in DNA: TGTGCCATCAGTGAGTCGAGACAGAAAGTAGACTACACCTTC. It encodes CAISESRQKVDYTF.